This T cell receptor beta chain was sequenced during a study of T cell responses to AZD1222 COVID-19 vaccine. Study conclusions and caveats: Nearly half of the spike-specific TCRs reportedly recognize variant regions that carry no mutations. Among those given AZD1222, only 6 or 7 were seropositive at baseline.

Deletions cut 5 bases from V and 2 bases from J, with 18 bases between. The CDR3 is 16 residues long. From germline, CDR1 is SGHTA and CDR2 FQGNSA. To note about this clone: Its antigen remains unidentified.

TCRdb's copy holds only in-frame clones and misses some; the assay was immunoSEQ multiplex PCR. Among about 120,000 clones listed, 86% were seen once. This chain uses TRBV7-2 with TRBJ2-5, with D possibly matching TRBD1 (6 bases). The clonotype was recovered from an adult who received the AZD1222 COVID-19 vaccine. The sample was peripheral blood, taken 28 days after the second AZD1222 dose. The CDR3 is CASSPGQNLGQETQYF. CDR3 DNA: TGTGCCAGCAGCCCCGGACAGAACTTGGGGCAAGAGACCCAGTACTTC.